This record looks at one TCR beta chain sequence and its context. The record originates from a study of blood T cell repertoires in COVID-19. Whole-study context: Acute and convalescent COVID-19 specimens originated in the United States, Italy and Spain. In each case, the material was cDNA or gDNA derived from T cells, B-cell-depleted T cells, or PBMCs.

The CDR3 length is 19 residues. The trim removed 2 bases at V and 4 bases at J, leaving 9 bases unmatched. Germline V gene lookup returns CDR1 SGHAT and CDR2 FQNNGV. Libraries were prepared by immunoSEQ multiplex PCR; TCRdb keeps only in-frame clonotypes and omits some of them. The sample contains about 230,000 clones, approximately 84% of which appear only once. Patients of the Seattle cohort, enrolled during active infection, were followed longitudinally. V usage is TRBV11-2 and J usage is TRBJ2-1, with 15 bases that match TRBD2. The receptor was derived from a man aged 50-59 years with COVID-19, enrolled during active disease. The sequenced sample consisted of peripheral blood. CDR3 residues: CASSLPGRTSGGAYNEQFF. In DNA form, the CDR3 reads TGTGCCAGCAGCTTACCGGGGAGGACTAGCGGGGGGGCATACAATGAGCAGTTCTTC.